A selection of T cell receptor beta chains follows, all from one sample in a study of Ad26.COV2.S vaccination and SARS-CoV-2 variants. The protocol was immunoSEQ multiplex PCR, while the TCRdb copy is restricted to in-frame clones and leaves out a portion. In the table there are about 500,000 clones, about nine tenths of which are singletons. This specimen was peripheral blood, taken in a trial of Ad26.COV2.S vaccine versus placebo. The source of these receptors is a person aged 18-60 years who received the Ad26.COV2.S COVID-19 vaccine or a placebo. CDR3s leave out the opening cysteine and the closing phenylalanine or tryptophan. D genes are given only for firm matches.

. TRBV29-1 SVGTDYGYT
TRBD2 TRBV14 ASSQVLGSGRPSSYNEQF
TRBD1 TRBV28 ASSLGTGGAF
. TRBV19 ASSMVKGNTEAF
TRBD1 TRBV7-9 ASSSTDRGRYEQY
TRBD1 TRBV19 ASSLGTDTDTQY
TRBD1 TRBV7-8 ASSRDRGTGNTIY
. TRBV5-5 ASSLPGKETQY
. TRBV5-4 ASSKGRENTGELF
. TRBV6-5 ASSYGTKTEAF
. TRBV25-1 ASSDPNTEAF
TRBD1 TRBV10-2 ASSESRQGARQETQY
TRBD1 TRBV14 ASSLARDRVNSPLH
. TRBV3-1/TRBV3-2 ASSQDGPRGDTQY
TRBD2 TRBV28 ASGLLAGGPYTQY
. TRBV7-9 ASSHHLRGSGEQY
TRBD1 TRBV5-1 ASSWDSSGNTIY
. TRBV6-5 ASSWRRHNEQF
. TRBV10-3 AISGRGNQPQH
. TRBV28 ANRDLRWEDEQF
TRBD2 TRBV2 ASHGTSGNTGELF
. TRBV11-3 ASRGEGSDNSPLH